Reported below is one T cell receptor beta chain. The CDR3 totals 15 residues. Trimming stripped 6 bases from V and 0 bases from J, with 12 bases between. Germline lookup yields CDR1 KGHSH and CDR2 LQKENI. Here immunoSEQ multiplex PCR was the method, and the copy in TCRdb shows in-frame clones only, minus some. The sample lists 68,000 or so clones; roughly 92% were seen once. The data were taken from a study of technical replicates of blood from a handful of donors. Sequencing was performed on PBMCs. This clonotype was obtained from a human donor in good health. Some clones in this sample may be carry-over from other donors' samples. The chain combines TRBV18 with TRBJ1-5, with a weak D call TRBD1 (5 bases). The DNA of the CDR3 is TGTGCCAGCTCGCGAGTCGACAGTAGCAATCAGCCCCAGCATTTT. It yields the protein CASSRVDSSNQPQHF.